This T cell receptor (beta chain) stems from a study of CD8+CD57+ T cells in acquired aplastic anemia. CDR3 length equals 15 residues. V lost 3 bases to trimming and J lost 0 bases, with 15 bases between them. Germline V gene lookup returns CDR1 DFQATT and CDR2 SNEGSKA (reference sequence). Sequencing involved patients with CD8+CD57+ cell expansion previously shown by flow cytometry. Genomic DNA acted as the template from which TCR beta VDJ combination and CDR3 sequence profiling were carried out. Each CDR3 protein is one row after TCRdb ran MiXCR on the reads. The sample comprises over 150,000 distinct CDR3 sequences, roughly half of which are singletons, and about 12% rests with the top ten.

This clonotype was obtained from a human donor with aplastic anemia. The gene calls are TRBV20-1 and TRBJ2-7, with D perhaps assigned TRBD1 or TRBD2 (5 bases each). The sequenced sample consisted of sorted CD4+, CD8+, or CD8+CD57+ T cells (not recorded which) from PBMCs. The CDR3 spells CSASGARGFSYEQYF. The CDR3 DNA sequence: TGCAGTGCTAGCGGGGCACGCGGGTTCTCCTACGAGCAGTACTTC.